This TCR beta chain comes out of a study of blood T cell repertoires in COVID-19. Participants spanned ages about 18 to 89 years and resided in about two dozen US areas. TCRdb's table, derived via immunoSEQ multiplex PCR, lists solely in-frame clones and lacks some. The sample yields hundreds of thousands of clones, around 85% seen once. Germline CDR1 reads SEHNR; CDR2 reads FQNEAQ (reference sequence). The CDR3 totals 16 residues. The germline V and J ends were trimmed by 5 bases and 1 base, with 17 bases remaining between them. The sequence came from a woman aged 45-59 years in a cohort exposed to, infected with or recovered from COVID-19 (not recorded which). The chain links TRBV7-9 to TRBJ1-2, with D possibly matching TRBD1 (5 bases). The specimen sequenced was PBMCs or T cells enriched from blood (not recorded which). CDR3 residues: CASSLWGRPGNYGYTF. The CDR3 DNA is TGTGCCAGCAGCCTCTGGGGGAGGCCGGGTAACTATGGCTACACCTTC.